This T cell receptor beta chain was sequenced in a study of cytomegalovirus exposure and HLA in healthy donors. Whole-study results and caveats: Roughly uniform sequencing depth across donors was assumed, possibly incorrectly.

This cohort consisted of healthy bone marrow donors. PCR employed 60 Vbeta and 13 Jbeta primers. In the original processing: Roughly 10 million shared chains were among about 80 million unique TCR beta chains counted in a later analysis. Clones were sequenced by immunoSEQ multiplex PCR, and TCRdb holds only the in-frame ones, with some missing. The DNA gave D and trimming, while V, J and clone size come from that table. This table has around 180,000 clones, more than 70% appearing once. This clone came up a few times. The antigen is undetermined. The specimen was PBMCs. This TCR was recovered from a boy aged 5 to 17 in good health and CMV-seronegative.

CDR3 protein: CASSEGGQRGNTEAFF. In nucleotides, the CDR3 is TGCGCCAGCAGTGAGGGGGGACAAAGGGGGAACACTGAAGCTTTCTTT. This chain links TRBV10-1 with TRBJ1-1, with D perhaps matching TRBD1 (6 bases). The V gene's germline CDR1 is WNHNN and CDR2 SYGVQD (reference sequence). CDR3 length: 16 amino acids. Trimming cost V 2 bases and J 1 base, with 14 bases left between them.